The 21 T cell receptor beta chains below come from one sample, sequenced in a study of cytomegalovirus exposure and HLA in healthy donors. 60 Vbeta and 13 Jbeta primers were used in PCR. Measured with immunoSEQ multiplex PCR; TCRdb has only the in-frame clones, and not every one. The data contain under 200,000 clones, around 85% of them seen just once; the ten biggest clones take up 3.8%. The sequencing sample was made of PBMCs. The receptors were gathered from a middle-aged man in good health and CMV-seronegative.

The rearrangement links TRBV5-1 to TRBJ2-7, with 8 bases fitting TRBD2. The CDR3 is made up of 15 amino acids. J was trimmed by 5 bases and V by 2 bases; bases with no gene match: 9. Germline-derived CDR1 and CDR2 are SGHRS and YFSETQ. This CDR3 is CASSLERGPFNEQYF. The CDR3 nucleotides are TGCGCCAGCAGCTTAGAGCGGGGGCCGTTCAACGAGCAGTACTTC.

The rearrangement joins TRBV15 to TRBJ1-2, with 7 bases fitting TRBD1. Per the germline V gene, CDR1 is LNHNV and CDR2 is YYDKDF (reference sequence). V dropped 3 bases and J dropped 4; count of bases not matched to a gene: 2. The CDR3 is 13 amino acids. DNA for the CDR3: TGTGCCACCAGCAGCCGGGACAGCTATGGCTACACCTTC. Translation gives CATSSRDSYGYTF. Full variable domain (remainder filled in from reference TRBV15 and TRBJ1-2): DAMVIQNPRYQVTQFGKPVTLSCSQTLNHNVMYWYQQKSSQAPKLLFHYYDKDFNNEADTPDNFQSRRPNTSFCFLDIRSPGLGDTAMYLCATSSRDSYGYTFGSGTRLTVV.

V is TRBV27 and J is TRBJ2-5, with 8 bases lining up with TRBD2. Near its end, the DNA agrees better with TRBJ2-7, so the J call may be wrong. The length of the CDR3 is 16 residues. Per the germline V gene, CDR1 is MNHEY and CDR2 is SMNVEV (reference sequence). DNA for the CDR3: TGTGCCAGCAGTCCCTCATTTAGCGGGGCCTCCTACGAGCAGTACTTC. It codes for CASSPSFSGASYEQYF.

The V and J genes are TRBV6-1 and TRBJ1-5; no firm D call. CDR1 MNHNS and CDR2 SASEGT come from the germline V gene. Trimming removed 2 bases from V and 0 bases from J, with 5 bases in between. CDR3 length equals 14 residues. The CDR3 nucleotides read TGTGCCAGCAGTGAACGACTTAGCAATCAGCCCCAGCATTTT. It codes for CASSERLSNQPQHF.

The rearrangement joins TRBV29-1 to TRBJ1-2, with 9 positions matching TRBD1. Germline V gene lookup returns CDR1 SQVTM and CDR2 ANQGSEA. CDR3 length equals 13 residues. J was trimmed by 4 bases and V by 7 bases; bases with no gene match: 7. CDR3 nucleotides: TGCAGCGGCTTTACAGGGGGCGGCTATGGCTACACCTTC. This codes for CSGFTGGGYGYTF.

This rearrangement joins TRBV5-1 to TRBJ1-1; TRBD1 matches at 8 bases. With 1 base clipped from V and 0 bases from J, the junction kept 8 bases outside the gene matches. This CDR3 spans 17 amino acids. The germline gives CDR1 SGHRS, CDR2 YFSETQ. CDR3: CASSLRVTGVVNTEAFF. The CDR3 DNA sequence: TGCGCCAGCAGCTTGCGCGTGACAGGGGTAGTGAACACTGAAGCTTTCTTT.

The genes are TRBV7-7 and TRBJ2-1; 11 bases fit TRBD2. J lost 5 bases, V lost 2 bases, and 2 bases had no gene match. The CDR3 covers 15 residues. From germline, CDR1 is SSHAT and CDR2 FNYEAQ (reference sequence). CDR3 in DNA: TGTGCCAGCAGCTTACTAGCGGGGGGAAACAATGAGCAGTTCTTC. As protein: CASSLLAGGNNEQFF.

This chain uses TRBV4-2 with TRBJ1-5; TRBD1 aligns across 9 bases. There are 16 residues in the CDR3. Losses at the gene ends were 0 bases for V and 10 bases for J; bases not matched to a gene: 10. Germline CDR1 is LGHNA and CDR2 is YNFKEQ. This CDR3 reads CASSQEAAQGARPQHF. In DNA form, the CDR3 reads TGTGCCAGCAGCCAAGAGGCCGCACAGGGGGCGAGACCCCAGCATTTT.

The chain combines TRBV4-3 with TRBJ1-5; D is possibly TRBD1 (5 bases). The CDR3 has 16 amino acids. CDR1 is LGHNA and CDR2 is YSLEER in the germline V gene. The germline V and J ends were trimmed by 0 bases and 9 bases, with 18 bases remaining between them. CDR3 residues: CASSQDLNRISLPQHF. The CDR3 bases are TGCGCCAGCAGCCAAGACCTTAACAGGATTTCTTTGCCCCAGCATTTT.

The rearrangement joins TRBV15 to TRBJ2-7, with 9 nucleotides matching TRBD2. The J segment lost 5 bases and the V segment lost 0 bases, leaving 8 bases of the junction unmatched. The CDR3 spans 16 residues. Germline CDR1 LNHNV, CDR2 YYDKDF (reference sequence). CDR3 nucleotides: TGTGCCACCAGCAGAGATCTGGGCGGGGGGGCCAACGAGCAGTACTTC. It yields the protein CATSRDLGGGANEQYF.

This clone was seen just once. The V gene is TRBV14, the J gene TRBJ2-3, with D unresolved. This CDR3 is built from 10 residues. The germline V and J ends were trimmed by 8 bases and 4 bases, with 4 bases remaining between them. Germline V gene lookup returns CDR1 SGHDN and CDR2 FVKESK. Here the CDR3 reads CASPADTQYF. CDR3 DNA sequence: TGTGCCAGCCCCGCAGATACGCAGTATTTT. The full variable domain, completed using reference TRBV14 and TRBJ2-3, is EAGVTQFPSHSVIEKGQTVTLRCDPISGHDNLYWYRRVMGKEIKFLLHFVKESKQDESGMPNNRFLAERTGGTYSTLKVQPAELEDSGVYFCASPADTQYFGPGTRLTVL.

This chain connects TRBV9 to TRBJ2-3; TRBD2 agrees at 9 bases. The CDR3 contains 16 residues. Germline loops: CDR1 SGDLS, CDR2 YYNGEE. J was trimmed by 2 bases and V by 1 base; bases with no gene match: 5. DNA for the CDR3: TGTGCCAGCAGCGTAAGTCTAGCGGGGTACACAGATACGCAGTATTTT. Translated, it gives CASSVSLAGYTDTQYF.

This rearrangement joins TRBV9 to TRBJ2-5; the match to TRBD2 covers 9 bases. V gave up 0 bases and J gave up 1 base; unmatched junction bases: 19. In germline, CDR1 is SGDLS, CDR2 YYNGEE. This CDR3 region has 21 residues. DNA for the CDR3: TGTGCCAGCAGCGTAGCTGCGACTAGCGGCTTCAGACTCTCCTTCCAAGAGACCCAGTACTTC. Protein product: CASSVAATSGFRLSFQETQYF.

This chain links TRBV5-1 with TRBJ2-7; TRBD1 is a possible D gene (7 bases). The length of the CDR3 is 14 residues. CDR1 and CDR2 from the germline V gene are SGHRS and YFSETQ. Trimming shortened V by 2 bases and J by 3 bases, and 12 bases separated the two germline ends. CDR3 sequence reads: CASSFAGQNYEQYF. CDR3 coding DNA: TGCGCCAGCAGCTTCGCGGGACAGAACTACGAGCAGTACTTC.

The gene calls are TRBV7-9 and TRBJ1-1, with D possibly matching TRBD1 (6 bases). This CDR3 comprises 14 residues. Trimming pared 7 bases from V and 0 bases from J, leaving 12 bases between. CDR1 SEHNR and CDR2 FQNEAQ come from the germline V gene (reference sequence). The CDR3 spells CASMRGQVNTEAFF. The CDR3 DNA sequence: TGTGCCAGCATGAGGGGACAAGTGAACACTGAAGCTTTCTTT.

This clone was detected a few times. The CDR3 bases are TGTGCCAGCAGCCCGACCCGGGACAGGGGATACAATGAGCAGTTCTTC. Amino acids: CASSPTRDRGYNEQFF. The chain combines TRBV7-6 with TRBJ2-1; 10 positions agree with TRBD1. The germline CDR1 and CDR2 sequences are SGHVS and FNYEAQ. The V gene end was trimmed by 5 bases and the J gene end by 4 bases; junction bases not matched to a gene: 8. The CDR3 is 16 residues long.

This chain connects TRBV18 to TRBJ1-1, with a tentative D call TRBD1 (5 bases). V lost 0 bases to trimming and J lost 2 bases, with 13 bases between them. Germline CDR1 KGHSH, CDR2 LQKENI. There are 16 residues in the CDR3. CDR3 residues: CASSPPSGGVNTEAFF. The CDR3, as DNA: TGTGCCAGCTCACCACCTTCAGGAGGGGTCAACACTGAAGCTTTCTTT. The variable domain in full, with the rest retrieved from reference TRBV18 and TRBJ1-1, is NAGVMQNPRHLVRRRGQEARLRCSPMKGHSHVYWYRQLPEEGLKFMVYLQKENIIDESGMPKERFSAEFPKEGPSILRIQQVVRGDSAAYFCASSPPSGGVNTEAFFGQGTRLTVV.

This clone was seen once. The chain couples TRBV5-8 to TRBJ2-3; D perhaps matches TRBD1 (5 bases). The CDR3 spans 14 residues. Germline V gene lookup returns CDR1 SGHTS and CDR2 YDEGEE. Trimming took off 0 bases at V and 3 bases at J, with 8 bases between the two ends. CDR3 in amino acids: CASSLGDRTDTQYF. CDR3 DNA sequence: TGTGCCAGCAGCTTGGGTGACAGAACAGATACGCAGTATTTT.

The genes are TRBV10-3 and TRBJ2-3; 8 nucleotides match TRBD1. CDR3 length: 16 residues. With V trimmed by 3 bases and J by 5 bases, 10 bases remained unmatched. CDR1 ENHRY and CDR2 SYGVKD come from the germline V gene. The CDR3 region has the DNA TGTGCCATCAGTGACCAGGGGGCCATAGTTGGAGATACGCAGTATTTT. It is translated as CAISDQGAIVGDTQYF.

Only a few counts were recorded for this clone. The V gene is TRBV7-9, the J gene TRBJ1-6; D may be TRBD1 (6 bases). The CDR3 has 15 residues. The germline V gene encodes CDR1 SEHNR and CDR2 FQNEAQ (reference sequence). Trimming took off 5 bases at V and 6 bases at J, with 14 bases between the two ends. The CDR3 coding sequence is TGTGCCAGCAGCCCCTCGGGGACACTTAATTCACCCCTCCACTTT. Translated: CASSPSGTLNSPLHF.

This clone was picked up one time. The V call is TRBV7-9, the J call TRBJ2-1; tentative D call: TRBD2 (7 bases). CDR1 is SEHNR and CDR2 is FQNEAQ in the germline V gene (reference sequence). The CDR3 sequence is 12 residues long. V dropped 0 bases and J dropped 14 bases, with 11 bases sitting between them. In nucleotides, the CDR3 is TGTGCCAGCAGCTTAGCGGACAGCGGGAAGTTCTTC. It specifies CASSLADSGKFF.